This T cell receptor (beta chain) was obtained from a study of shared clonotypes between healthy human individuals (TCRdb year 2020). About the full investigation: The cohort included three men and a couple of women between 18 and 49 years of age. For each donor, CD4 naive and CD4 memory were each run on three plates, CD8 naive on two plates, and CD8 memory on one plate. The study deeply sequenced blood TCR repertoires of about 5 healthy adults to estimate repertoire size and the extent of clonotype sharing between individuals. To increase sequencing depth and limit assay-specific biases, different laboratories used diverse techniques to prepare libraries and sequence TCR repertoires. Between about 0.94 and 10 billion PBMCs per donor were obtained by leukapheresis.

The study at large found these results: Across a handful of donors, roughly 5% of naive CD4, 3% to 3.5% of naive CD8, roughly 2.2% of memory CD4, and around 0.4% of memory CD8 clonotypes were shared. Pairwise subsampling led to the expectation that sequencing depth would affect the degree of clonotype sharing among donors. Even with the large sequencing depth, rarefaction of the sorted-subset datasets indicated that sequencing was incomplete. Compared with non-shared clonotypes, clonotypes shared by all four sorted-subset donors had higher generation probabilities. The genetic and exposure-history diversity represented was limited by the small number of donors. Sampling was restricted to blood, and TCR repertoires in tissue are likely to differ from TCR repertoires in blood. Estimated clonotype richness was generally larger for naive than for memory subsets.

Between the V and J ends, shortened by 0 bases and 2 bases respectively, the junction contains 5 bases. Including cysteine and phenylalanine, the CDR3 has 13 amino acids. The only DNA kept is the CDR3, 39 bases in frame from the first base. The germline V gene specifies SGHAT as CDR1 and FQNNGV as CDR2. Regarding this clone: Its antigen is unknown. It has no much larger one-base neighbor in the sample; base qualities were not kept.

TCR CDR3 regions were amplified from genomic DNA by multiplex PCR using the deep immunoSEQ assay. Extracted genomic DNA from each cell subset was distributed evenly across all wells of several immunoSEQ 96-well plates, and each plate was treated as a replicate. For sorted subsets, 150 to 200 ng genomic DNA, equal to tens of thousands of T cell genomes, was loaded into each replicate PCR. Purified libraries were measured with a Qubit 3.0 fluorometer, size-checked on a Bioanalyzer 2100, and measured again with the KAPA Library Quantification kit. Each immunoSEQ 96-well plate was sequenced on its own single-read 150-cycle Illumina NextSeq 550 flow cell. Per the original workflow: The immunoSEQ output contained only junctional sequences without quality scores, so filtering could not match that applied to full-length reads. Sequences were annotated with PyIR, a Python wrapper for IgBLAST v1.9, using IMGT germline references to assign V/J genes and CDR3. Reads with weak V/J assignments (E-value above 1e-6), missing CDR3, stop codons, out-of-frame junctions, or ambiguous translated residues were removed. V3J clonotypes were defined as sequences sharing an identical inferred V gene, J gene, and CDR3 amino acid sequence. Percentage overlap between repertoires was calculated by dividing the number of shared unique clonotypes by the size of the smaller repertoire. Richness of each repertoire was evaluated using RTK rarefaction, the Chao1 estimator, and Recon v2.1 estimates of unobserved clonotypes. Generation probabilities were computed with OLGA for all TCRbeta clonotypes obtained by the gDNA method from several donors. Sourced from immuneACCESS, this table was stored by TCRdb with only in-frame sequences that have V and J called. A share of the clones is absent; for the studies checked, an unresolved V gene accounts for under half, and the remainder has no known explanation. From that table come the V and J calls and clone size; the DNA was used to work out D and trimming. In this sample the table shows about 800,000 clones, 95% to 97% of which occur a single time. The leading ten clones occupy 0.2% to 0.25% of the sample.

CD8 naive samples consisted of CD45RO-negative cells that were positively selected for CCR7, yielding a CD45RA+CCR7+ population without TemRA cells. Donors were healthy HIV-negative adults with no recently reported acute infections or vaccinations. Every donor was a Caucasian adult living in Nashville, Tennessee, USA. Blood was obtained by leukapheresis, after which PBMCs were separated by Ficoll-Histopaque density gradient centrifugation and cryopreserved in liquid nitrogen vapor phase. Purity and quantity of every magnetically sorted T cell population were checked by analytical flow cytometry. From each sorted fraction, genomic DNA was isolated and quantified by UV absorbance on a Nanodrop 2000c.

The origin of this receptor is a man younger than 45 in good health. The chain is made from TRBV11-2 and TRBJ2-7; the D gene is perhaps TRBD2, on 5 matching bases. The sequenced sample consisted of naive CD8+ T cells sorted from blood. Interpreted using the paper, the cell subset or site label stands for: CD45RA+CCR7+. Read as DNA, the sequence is TGTGCCAGCAGCTTAGAAGCGGCCTACGAGCAGTACTTC. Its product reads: CASSLEAAYEQYF.